The entry below describes one TCR beta chain. The antigen this receptor binds is unknown. It has no much larger one-base neighbor in the sample; base qualities were not kept. This record belongs to a study of blood T cell repertoires in COVID-19 (dated by TCRdb to 2019 to 2021). About the full investigation: Collaborator samples came from the United States, Italy and Spain and covered acute and convalescent phases of COVID-19. The material from the prospective study consisted of cDNA or gDNA derived from T cells, B-cell-depleted T cells, or PBMCs. The dataset comprised deeply sampled blood TCRbeta repertoires from subjects exposed to, actively infected with, or recovered from COVID-19. A freely available public database, intended as a resource for researchers studying the immune response to SARS-CoV-2, is where the repertoires were released. Samples were obtained from the ongoing ImmuneRACE study (first 160 participants) and from about 1,300 subjects provided by 6 global collaborators. Nearly every sample came with metadata listing a de-identified subject ID, COVID-19 status, age in years and sex. Where HLA class I and class II types were available, the types were taken from metadata supplied by the sample provider, not from assay-based typing. Beyond this particular receptor, the publication reports: How much clinical and demographic metadata was included differed by source and by participant, and the metadata was provided uncurated.

In the prospective study, participants were about 18 to 90 years old, resided in about two dozen geographic areas of the United States, and were enrolled through a virtual design. In the prospective study, cohorts were assigned on the basis of participant-reported clinical history obtained from a screening survey and a study questionnaire. For ImmuneRACE Cohort 3, a participant was defined as recovered based on two consecutive negative NP/OP PCR tests, clearance by a healthcare professional, or resolution of symptoms. In the prospective study, whole blood, serum and a nasopharyngeal or oropharyngeal swab were collected from each participant by mobile phlebotomists. Participants in the prospective study had the option to provide additional blood draws and questionnaires over a 2-month period. Prospective study blood samples were shipped either frozen or at room temperature before DNA extraction.

There are 17 amino acids in the CDR3, from cysteine to phenylalanine inclusive. Only CDR3 DNA remains: 51 bases, in frame from the first base. The germline V gene (reference sequence) gives CDR1 as SGHNT and CDR2 as YYREEE. The junction shows trimming of 3 bases on V and 0 bases on J, plus 13 bases between the germline ends. TCRbeta CDR3 regions were amplified from genomic DNA by means of the immunoSEQ Assay, a bias-controlled multiplex PCR. On the authors' methods: The number of nucleated cells in each sample was estimated from the amplification of reference gene primers within the assay. Sequence reads were collapsed and filtered to measure the absolute abundance of every unique TCRbeta CDR3 rearrangement. For each sample, productive Simpson clonality was calculated as the square root of Simpson's diversity index over productive rearrangements. What TCRdb holds here is the immuneACCESS table cut down to in-frame rearrangements. Part of the clones is not present; checked against another copy, under half of the missing clones reflect an unresolved V gene, and the others are unexplained. V and J calls and clone size come straight from that table; D and trimming were deduced from the DNA. The table for this sample lists hundreds of thousands of clones; 85% of them were counted only once. The ten top clones hold about 2.3% of the sample.

This TCR derives from a woman in her forties or fifties who had recovered from COVID-19. Recombination connected TRBV5-4 to TRBJ2-6; no D gene can be assigned with confidence. Material for sequencing was PBMCs or T cells enriched from blood (not recorded which). The DNA sequence follows: TGTGCCAGCAGCTCGACACGCCACAACTCTGGGGCCAACGTCCTGACTTTC. Translation gives CASSSTRHNSGANVLTF.